The entry below describes one TCR beta chain. These data originate in a study of low-dose radiotherapy and immunotherapy resistance in tumors. Study as a whole: The authors gave intravenous cyclophosphamide 200 mg/m2 every two weeks, one day before radiation and immunotherapy.

V was clipped by 5 bases and J by 2 bases, with 13 bases between them. The length of the CDR3 is 14 residues. In germline, CDR1 is PRHDT, CDR2 FYEKMQ (reference sequence). As for time point: after trial treatment. Treatment in this sample: LDRT plus nivolumab, ipilimumab, low-dose cyclophosphamide and aspirin (RACIN trial). Over about 18 PCR cycles, TCRs were amplified from a constant-region primer and V-primer adapter. A single record per CDR3 protein comes from TCRdb applying MiXCR to the reads. This repertoire shows 50,000 or so distinct CDR3 sequences, around a third found once; its top ten account for around 8%.

This specimen consisted of PBMCs, obtained after low-dose radiotherapy plus immunotherapy. This sequence was found in a male donor with rectosigmoid adenocarcinoma. The rearrangement links TRBV13 to TRBJ2-7; D is perhaps TRBD2 (7 bases). As DNA, the CDR3 is TGTGCCAGCAGCGCCGGGGGGCGAGCCTACGAGCAGTACTTC. Its protein is CASSAGGRAYEQYF.